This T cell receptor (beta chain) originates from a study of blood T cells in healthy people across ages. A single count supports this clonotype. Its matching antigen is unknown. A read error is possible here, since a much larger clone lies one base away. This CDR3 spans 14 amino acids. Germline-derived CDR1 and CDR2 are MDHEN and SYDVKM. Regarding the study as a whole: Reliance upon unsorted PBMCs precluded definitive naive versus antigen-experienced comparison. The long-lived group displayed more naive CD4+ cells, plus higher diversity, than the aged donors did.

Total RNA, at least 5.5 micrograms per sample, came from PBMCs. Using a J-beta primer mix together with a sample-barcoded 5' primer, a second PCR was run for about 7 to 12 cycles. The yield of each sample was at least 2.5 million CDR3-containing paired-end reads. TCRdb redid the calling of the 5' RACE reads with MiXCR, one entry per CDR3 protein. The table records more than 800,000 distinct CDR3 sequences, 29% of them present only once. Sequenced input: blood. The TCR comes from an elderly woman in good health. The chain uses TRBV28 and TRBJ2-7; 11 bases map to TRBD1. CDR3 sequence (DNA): TGTGCCAGCGGGGGGACAGGGGGAAAGTACGAGCAGCACTTC. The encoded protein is CASGGTGGKYEQHF.